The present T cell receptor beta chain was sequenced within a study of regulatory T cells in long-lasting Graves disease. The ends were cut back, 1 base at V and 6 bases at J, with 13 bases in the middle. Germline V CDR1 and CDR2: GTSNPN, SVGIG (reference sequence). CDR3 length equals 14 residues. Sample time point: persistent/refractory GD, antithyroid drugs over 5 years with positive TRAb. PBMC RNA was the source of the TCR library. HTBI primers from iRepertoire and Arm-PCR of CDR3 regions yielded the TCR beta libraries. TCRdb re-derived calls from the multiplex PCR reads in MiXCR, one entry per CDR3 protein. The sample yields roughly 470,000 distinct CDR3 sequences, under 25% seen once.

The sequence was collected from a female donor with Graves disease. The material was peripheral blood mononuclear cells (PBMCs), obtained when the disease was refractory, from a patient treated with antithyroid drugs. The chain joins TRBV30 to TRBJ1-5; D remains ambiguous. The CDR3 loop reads CAWSEKWGGQPQHF. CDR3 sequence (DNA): TGTGCCTGGAGTGAGAAGTGGGGAGGTCAGCCCCAGCATTTT.